Listed here are 29 T cell receptor beta chains from one sample, sequenced in a study of T cells in Graves' hyperthyroidism and ophthalmopathy. RNA transcripts served as the template for amplifying TCR beta CDR3 regions. TCR CDR3 underwent first-round RT-PCR with the HTBI primer set. TCRdb reprocessed the multiplex PCR reads via MiXCR and lists one record per CDR3 protein. Found here are approximately 640,000 distinct CDR3 sequences, 15% to 20% of them singletons; the top ten hold approximately 3.8%. Input material: blood. These receptor sequences come from a woman aged 25 to 39 with Graves' hyperthyroidism.

This clonotype has ten or more counts. The rearrangement links TRBV5-1 to TRBJ1-1; 8 bases are shared with TRBD1. Unmatched junction bases numbered 13, after V lost 6 bases and J lost 0 bases. This CDR3 has 17 amino acids. Germline assignment: CDR1 SGHRS and CDR2 YFSETQ. The DNA for the CDR3 is TGCGCCAGCACCCTACGGGGCAGGGGGCTCCTGAACACTGAAGCTTTCTTT. The encoded protein is CASTLRGRGLLNTEAFF.

This rearrangement joins TRBV5-4 to TRBJ2-3; 9 positions agree with TRBD2. CDR1 is SGHNT, CDR2 YYREEE, per germline (reference sequence). The ends lost 3 bases at V and 0 bases at J; junction bases unmatched: 2. The CDR3 runs 15 residues. The CDR3 DNA follows: TGTGCCAGCAGCTCTAGCGGGAAGAGCACAGATACGCAGTATTTT. The encoded protein is CASSSSGKSTDTQYF.

This clonotype has a handful of counts. The chain combines TRBV20-1 with TRBJ2-1; D call uncertain. Germline V gene data show CDR1 as DFQATT and CDR2 as SNEGSKA (reference sequence). The V end lost 6 bases, the J end lost 10 bases, and 13 bases lay between the germline ends. The CDR3 loop spans 11 amino acids. Written as DNA, the CDR3 is TGCAGTGCGAAATTCCTGCGGGAGCAGTTCTTC. As protein: CSAKFLREQFF.

In its sample, this clonotype was seen a few times. This rearrangement joins TRBV9 to TRBJ2-3, with TRBD2 matching over 13 bases. Trimming removed 1 base from V and 4 bases from J; junction bases left unmatched: 3. The CDR3 sequence is 16 residues long. Germline V gene lookup returns CDR1 SGDLS and CDR2 YYNGEE. The CDR3 here is CASSVSTSGRSDTQYF. The DNA of the CDR3 is TGTGCCAGCAGCGTATCGACTAGCGGGAGGTCAGATACGCAGTATTTT.

This clonotype appeared a few times. The genes are TRBV6-1 and TRBJ1-6; D might be TRBD1 (5 bases). V shed 7 bases and J shed 6 bases, with 22 bases lying between them. CDR3 length equals 17 residues. Per the germline V gene, CDR1 is MNHNS and CDR2 is SASEGT. In nucleotides, the CDR3 is TGTGCCAGCACCCTCCTGGGTGGGGCAGCCCCTAATTCACCCCTCCACTTT. Protein sequence: CASTLLGGAAPNSPLHF.

There are a few counts of this clonotype. The gene calls are TRBV28 and TRBJ1-2; no clear D gene. CDR1 and CDR2 (germline): MDHEN, SYDVKM. The CDR3 sequence is 15 residues long. V shed 6 bases and J shed 0 bases, with 14 bases lying between them. The CDR3 region is CASRPIQTTNYGYTF. For the CDR3, the DNA is TGTGCCAGCAGACCGATCCAGACTACTAACTATGGCTACACCTTC.

There are a few counts of this clonotype. The V and J genes are TRBV19 and TRBJ2-7; D is uncertain. The V end was cut by 4 bases, the J end by 2 bases, with 9 bases between. This CDR3 is built from 13 residues. Per the germline V gene, CDR1 is LNHDA and CDR2 is SQIVND (reference sequence). The CDR3 DNA reads as TGTGCCAGTAGTACCGATGCCGCCTACGAGCAGTACTTC. Protein product: CASSTDAAYEQYF.

The table lists this clonotype with many counts. The chain uses TRBV3-1 and TRBJ2-3, with unresolved D. Between the trimmed V and J ends, which lost 0 bases and 1 base, there was a span of 11 bases. The germline V gene has CDR1 LGHDT and CDR2 YNNKEL (reference sequence). CDR3 length equals 16 residues. The CDR3 DNA reads TGTGCCAGCAGCCAAGAGAGAAGGTACCGCACAGATACGCAGTATTTT. It is translated as CASSQERRYRTDTQYF.

This clonotype came up many times. The chain is built from TRBV28 and TRBJ2-1; possible D gene TRBD2, 6 bases. CDR3 length equals 12 residues. From germline, CDR1 is MDHEN and CDR2 SYDVKM. Trimming removed 6 bases from V and 8 bases from J, with 11 bases in between. This CDR3 is CASSVEGYEQFF. The CDR3 bases are TGTGCCAGCAGCGTGGAGGGGTATGAGCAGTTCTTC. Variable domain in full (rest from reference TRBV28 and TRBJ2-1): DVKVTQSSRYLVKRTGEKVFLECVQDMDHENMFWYRQDPGLGLRLIYFSYDVKMKEKGDIPEGYSVSREKKERFSLILESASTNQTSMYLCASSVEGYEQFFGPGTRLTVL.

The rearrangement joins TRBV2 to TRBJ2-1; TRBD2 matches at 13 bases. This CDR3 spans 15 amino acids. The V gene's germline CDR1 is SNHLY and CDR2 FYNNEI. V lost 6 bases and J lost 8; bases outside the gene matches: 7. DNA for the CDR3: TGTGCCAGCAGGATACTAGCGGGAGGGCCCGATGAGCAGTTCTTC. Protein sequence: CASRILAGGPDEQFF.

In its sample, this clonotype was seen a few times. The chain employs TRBV7-2 and TRBJ2-5, with TRBD2 identical over 7 bases. The CDR3 has 15 residues. The germline V gene has CDR1 SGHTA and CDR2 FQGNSA. Germline trimming cut 8 bases from V and 5 bases from J; bases unmatched to any gene: 14. CDR3: CASGTGGSGGETQYF. Here the CDR3 DNA reads TGTGCCAGCGGAACGGGCGGGAGCGGCGGCGAGACCCAGTACTTC.

At least ten counts were recorded for this clonotype. J is TRBJ2-7 and V is TRBV28, with 13 bases fitting TRBD2. Germline CDR1 is MDHEN and CDR2 is SYDVKM. The CDR3 length is 16 residues. V gave up 5 bases and J gave up 6 bases; unmatched junction bases: 10. The CDR3 DNA reads as TGTGCCAGCAGTCTACCCCAAGGACTAGCGGGAGTCGAGCAGTACTTC. Translated, it gives CASSLPQGLAGVEQYF.

This clonotype was seen only a few times. V gene TRBV6-1 combines with J gene TRBJ1-5, with D hard to call. Per germline, CDR1 MNHNS and CDR2 SASEGT. CDR3 length: 14 residues. Trimming removed 2 bases from V and 3 bases from J, with 8 bases in between. Written as DNA, the CDR3 is TGTGCCAGCAGTGAATGGGCGGACAATCAGCCCCAGCATTTT. Translating it yields CASSEWADNQPQHF.

This clonotype was counted many times. The V call is TRBV7-2, the J call TRBJ1-2, with 9 bases identical to TRBD1. With V trimmed by 1 base and J by 7 bases, 7 bases remained unmatched. The V gene's germline CDR1 is SGHTA and CDR2 FQGNSA. The CDR3 spans 15 residues. In DNA, the CDR3 is TGTGCCAGCAGCTTAGGGACAGGGGTCCGAGGTGGCTACACCTTC. Protein product: CASSLGTGVRGGYTF.

The chain couples TRBV24-1 to TRBJ2-2, with 10 bases identical to TRBD2. Per germline, CDR1 KGHDR and CDR2 SFDVKD. The V and J ends lost 5 bases and 5 bases, in that order; junction bases with no gene match: 7. The CDR3 has 16 amino acids. Written as DNA, the CDR3 is TGTGCCACCAGTGGAGCTCTAGCGGGAGAAACCGGGGAGCTGTTTTTT. This encodes CATSGALAGETGELFF.

This clonotype was found many times. This chain connects TRBV12-3 or TRBV12-4 to TRBJ2-7; 7 bases map to TRBD1. J lost 3 bases, V lost 5 bases, and 7 bases had no gene match. The CDR3 sequence is 14 residues long. CDR3 in amino acids: CASSLNRGNYEQYF. The CDR3 region has the DNA TGTGCCAGCAGTCTCAACAGGGGTAACTACGAGCAGTACTTC.

This clonotype was seen repeatedly, ten times or more. V gene TRBV11-2 combines with J gene TRBJ2-7, with D uncertain. Trimming left V 2 bases short and J 5 bases short, with 13 bases between. Germline loops: CDR1 SGHAT, CDR2 FQNNGV. The CDR3 consists of 14 residues. CDR3 residues: CASSLSQVRNEQYF. The CDR3 nucleotides are TGTGCCAGCAGCTTATCCCAGGTTAGGAACGAGCAGTACTTC. Supplemented by reference TRBV11-2 and TRBJ2-7, the full variable domain reads EAGVAQSPRYKIIEKRQSVAFWCNPISGHATLYWYQQILGQGPKLLIQFQNNGVVDDSQLPKDRFSAERLKGVDSTLKIQPAKLEDSAVYLCASSLSQVRNEQYFGPGTRLTVT.

The CDR3 bases are TGTGCCAGCTCACCACCATGGGACACAGATACGCAGTATTTT. This translates into CASSPPWDTDTQYF. The gene calls are TRBV18 and TRBJ2-3; D is uncertain. This CDR3 comprises 14 residues. From germline, CDR1 is KGHSH and CDR2 LQKENI. The V end lost 0 bases, the J end lost 2 bases, and 6 bases lay between the germline ends.

In its sample, this clonotype was seen once. The chain uses TRBV11-2 and TRBJ2-7; TRBD2 agrees at 13 bases. Trimming cost V 4 bases and J 6 bases; bases outside gene matches: 3. This CDR3 has 14 amino acids. Germline V CDR1 and CDR2: SGHAT, FQNNGV. Written as DNA, the CDR3 is TGTGCCAGCAGCTCCGGACTAGCGGGAGCCGAGCAGTACTTC. This translates into CASSSGLAGAEQYF.

This clonotype was counted only a few times. The rearrangement uses TRBV5-1 and TRBJ2-7; 12 bases are shared with TRBD2. V lost 4 bases and J lost 4; bases outside the gene matches: 9. Germline-derived CDR1 and CDR2 are SGHRS and YFSETQ. The CDR3 totals 16 residues. Here the CDR3 DNA reads TGCGCCAGCAGCACCGCTAGCGGGAGGGCCCCGTACGAGCAGTACTTC. Its translation: CASSTASGRAPYEQYF.

The V and J genes are TRBV24-1 and TRBJ1-1, with D maybe TRBD1 (5 bases). Germline V lookup: CDR1 KGHDR, CDR2 SFDVKD. The CDR3 runs to 16 residues. Trimming shortened V by 3 bases and J by 1 base, and 14 bases separated the two germline ends. Here the CDR3 reads CATSDTSGVGNTEAFF. The CDR3 DNA is TGTGCCACCAGTGATACCTCGGGGGTTGGGAACACTGAAGCTTTCTTT.

The chain combines TRBV5-6 with TRBJ1-2; 9 nucleotides align to TRBD1. The germline gives CDR1 SGHDT, CDR2 YYEEEE. V shed 4 bases, J shed 4 bases, and the junction held 5 bases outside the gene matches. The CDR3 loop spans 14 amino acids. The CDR3 is CASSPGTGFYGYTF. CDR3 in DNA: TGTGCCAGCAGCCCAGGGACAGGGTTCTATGGCTACACCTTC.

This rearrangement joins TRBV6-2 or TRBV6-3 to TRBJ2-4, with 8 nucleotides matching TRBD2. The J segment lost 3 bases and the V segment lost 5 bases, leaving 6 bases of the junction unmatched. Germline V gene data show CDR1 as MNHEY and CDR2 as SVGEGT. The CDR3 length is 15 residues. The CDR3 DNA sequence: TGTGCCAGCAGTCGTCCCGGGACTAGCAAAAACATTCAGTACTTC. Translated, it gives CASSRPGTSKNIQYF.

This clonotype showed up many times. The chain has TRBV7-2 and TRBJ2-5; 8 bases fit TRBD1. This CDR3 region has 15 residues. Trimming removed 3 bases from V and 4 bases from J; junction bases left unmatched: 7. Germline values: CDR1 SGHTA, CDR2 FQGNSA. In nucleotides, the CDR3 is TGTGCCAGCAGCTTCAATCAGGGGGCCGGAGAGACCCAGTACTTC. Translation: CASSFNQGAGETQYF.

The count of this clonotype is one. The chain recombines TRBV9 with TRBJ2-5; 7 bases are a match to TRBD1. V trimming: 1 base; J trimming: 4 bases; junction bases outside the gene matches: 7. CDR1 and CDR2 (germline): SGDLS, YYNGEE. The CDR3 spans 15 residues. CDR3 DNA sequence: TGTGCCAGCAGCGTAACAGGGGAGAGGGGAGAGACCCAGTACTTC. Amino acids: CASSVTGERGETQYF.

This clonotype was counted a few times. The V call is TRBV6-6, the J call TRBJ1-1; D is unclear. Trimming took 0 bases from V and 3 from J, leaving 11 bases between them. This CDR3 is built from 15 residues. CDR1 MNHNY and CDR2 SVGAGI come from the germline V gene (reference sequence). The CDR3 DNA reads TGTGCCAGCAGTTACTCGAGGACTGCGGACACTGAAGCTTTCTTT. This codes for CASSYSRTADTEAFF.

This clonotype was observed at least ten times. The V call is TRBV28, the J call TRBJ2-3, with 15 bases matching TRBD2. Trimming took 7 bases from V and 2 from J; bases not matched to a gene: 7. The CDR3 runs 17 residues. Germline assignment: CDR1 MDHEN and CDR2 SYDVKM. CDR3 in DNA: TGTGCCAGCATGGGACTAGCGGGAGGAGGGGCCACAGATACGCAGTATTTT. Amino acids: CASMGLAGGGATDTQYF.

This clonotype was found many times. The rearrangement links TRBV5-1 to TRBJ2-3, with 11 bases matching TRBD2. The CDR3 has 16 amino acids. Trimming cost V 4 bases and J 4 bases; bases outside gene matches: 8. CDR1 SGHRS and CDR2 YFSETQ come from the germline V gene. The CDR3 loop reads CASSGSGRALPDTQYF. The CDR3 DNA sequence: TGCGCCAGCAGCGGTAGCGGGAGGGCCCTCCCAGATACGCAGTATTTT.

This clonotype occurred a few times. This chain links TRBV7-9 with TRBJ2-1, with D possibly matching TRBD2 (5 bases). V lost 1 base to trimming and J lost 6 bases, with 13 bases between them. Per germline, CDR1 SEHNR and CDR2 FQNEAQ (reference sequence). The CDR3 spans 15 residues. The CDR3 region has the DNA TGTGCCAGCAGCTTAGGGCTAGCTGATAGCAATGAGCAGTTCTTC. Residues: CASSLGLADSNEQFF. Based on the CDR3 plus reference TRBV7-9 and TRBJ2-1, the full variable domain is DTGVSQNPRHKITKRGQNVTFRCDPISEHNRLYWYRQTLGQGPEFLTYFQNEAQLEKSRLLSDRFSAERPKGSFSTLEIQRTEQGDSAMYLCASSLGLADSNEQFFGPGTRLTVL.